Shown below are 14 T cell receptor beta chains from a single sample sequenced in a study of radiation and T cells in renal cell carcinoma. Time point in this sample: blood 2 weeks post-SBRT. The treatment: 15 Gy SBRT to primary tumor, nephrectomy 4 weeks later. Assay: immunoSEQ multiplex PCR; the TCRdb copy retains only in-frame clones and omits some. The sample consists of 100,000 to 150,000 clones, 85% to 90% of them appearing once. The sample consisted of blood, taken from a patient whose treatment included radiotherapy and nephrectomy. These receptors originate from a woman in her sixties or seventies with renal cell carcinoma.

This clone showed up just once. The V call is TRBV30, the J call TRBJ2-1; 11 positions match TRBD2. This CDR3 is 17 amino acids long. The germline gives CDR1 GTSNPN, CDR2 SVGIG (reference sequence). Losses at the gene ends were 2 bases for V and 7 bases for J; bases not matched to a gene: 13. CDR3 coding DNA: TGTGCCTGGAGTTTGGCAATAGCGGGGGGGAAGGGAAATGAGCAGTTCTTC. Residues: CAWSLAIAGGKGNEQFF.

V gene TRBV29-1 combines with J gene TRBJ1-2, with D uncertain. V lost 8 bases to trimming and J lost 2 bases, with 9 bases between them. Germline CDR1 SQVTM, CDR2 ANQGSEA. CDR3 length: 11 amino acids. CDR3 sequence: CSTGSNYGYTF. The CDR3, as DNA: TGCAGCACGGGGTCGAACTATGGCTACACCTTC.

This clone was seen more than once but under ten times. The chain has TRBV30 and TRBJ2-5; D is tentatively TRBD1 or TRBD2 (5 bases each). V was cut by 8 bases and J by 3 bases, with 10 bases left in between. Germline V gene data show CDR1 as GTSNPN and CDR2 as SVGIG (reference sequence). The CDR3 runs 11 residues. The CDR3 DNA reads as TGTGCCGTCTTGGGGGAAGAGACCCAGTACTTC. This sequence encodes CAVLGEETQYF.

This rearrangement joins TRBV28 to TRBJ2-3, with 8 bases fitting TRBD1. The CDR3 runs 15 residues. After removal of 2 bases from V and 4 bases from J, the junction contained 5 bases not matched to a gene. Per germline, CDR1 MDHEN and CDR2 SYDVKM. The CDR3 spells CASSLGTGHADTQYF. CDR3 coding DNA: TGTGCCAGCAGTTTAGGGACAGGACACGCAGATACGCAGTATTTT. The full variable domain, in which reference TRBV28 and TRBJ2-3 provide the parts outside the CDR3, is DVKVTQSSRYLVKRTGEKVFLECVQDMDHENMFWYRQDPGLGLRLIYFSYDVKMKEKGDIPEGYSVSREKKERFSLILESASTNQTSMYLCASSLGTGHADTQYFGPGTRLTVL.

The rearrangement uses TRBV5-4 and TRBJ2-3; D remains unclear. This CDR3 region has 15 residues. Germline CDR1 and CDR2: SGHNT and YYREEE (reference sequence). V gave up 3 bases and J gave up 2 bases, with 13 bases separating them. The CDR3 DNA follows: TGTGCCAGCAGCTCGGGCCGGCCTTACACAGATACGCAGTATTTT. Encoded protein: CASSSGRPYTDTQYF.

The chain joins TRBV6-1 to TRBJ1-2; D is perhaps TRBD1 (5 bases). V dropped 4 bases and J dropped 10 bases, with 31 bases sitting between them. CDR1 and CDR2 from the germline V gene are MNHNS and SASEGT. CDR3 length: 18 amino acids. CDR3 coding DNA: TGTGCCAGCAGTGTATACCGGGGGGGTCCGGGGACCGATACGGACTACACCTTC. Its translation: CASSVYRGGPGTDTDYTF.

The V and J genes are TRBV7-2 and TRBJ2-1; D unclear. The germline V gene has CDR1 SGHTA and CDR2 FQGNSA. The CDR3 runs to 13 residues. V dropped 4 bases and J dropped 7 bases, with 11 bases sitting between them. The CDR3 DNA is TGTGCCAGCAGCTCGATACTGGGGAATGAGCAGTTCTTC. This encodes CASSSILGNEQFF.

The J gene is TRBJ1-1, the V gene TRBV19; no clear D gene. Germline V CDR1 and CDR2: LNHDA, SQIVND (reference sequence). Trimming cost V 6 bases and J 10 bases, with 12 bases left between them. The CDR3 totals 11 residues. CDR3 DNA sequence: TGTGCCAGTAGGATGACTCGTAGAGCTTTCTTT. This codes for CASRMTRRAFF.

V gene TRBV5-5 combines with J gene TRBJ2-3; TRBD2 aligns across 9 bases. V shed 3 bases and J 1 base; nucleotides not matched to a gene: 0. Germline V gives CDR1 SGHKS, CDR2 YYEKEE (reference sequence). The CDR3 has 14 residues. CDR3 region: CASSWTSGTDTQYF. CDR3 DNA: TGTGCCAGCAGCTGGACTAGCGGCACAGATACGCAGTATTTT.

This chain links TRBV19 with TRBJ2-2; 13 nucleotides match TRBD2. With 5 bases clipped from V and 2 bases from J, the junction kept 11 bases outside the gene matches. The CDR3 has 19 residues. The V gene's germline CDR1 is LNHDA and CDR2 SQIVND (reference sequence). The CDR3 sequence: CASSGGLAGPTSNTGELFF. The CDR3 nucleotides read TGTGCCAGTAGTGGGGGACTAGCGGGACCAACTTCCAACACCGGGGAGCTGTTTTTT.

V and J are TRBV5-3 and TRBJ2-1; 12 bases are a match to TRBD1. TRBV5-3 falls under the ORF class, with uncertain function. The trim removed 4 bases at V and 9 bases at J, leaving 11 bases unmatched. The CDR3 contains 16 residues. CDR3 coding DNA: TGTGCCAGAAGCCCACCAGAGGGGGACAGGGGGCCTGAGCAGTTCTTC. This gives the protein CARSPPEGDRGPEQFF.

The V and J genes are TRBV28 and TRBJ2-5; 7 bases are a match to TRBD1. V gave up 8 bases and J gave up 2 bases; unmatched junction bases: 5. Germline assignment: CDR1 MDHEN and CDR2 SYDVKM. The CDR3 contains 13 residues. The CDR3 loop is CASHRGRQETQYF. The CDR3 nucleotides read TGTGCCAGCCACAGGGGAAGACAAGAGACCCAGTACTTC.

The chain recombines TRBV6-1 with TRBJ1-2; 7 nucleotides match TRBD1. The CDR3 is made up of 15 amino acids. The V segment lost 3 bases and the J segment 4 bases; nucleotides outside the gene matches: 8. The germline V gene has CDR1 MNHNS and CDR2 SASEGT. Here the CDR3 reads CASSDPRDSIYGYTF. CDR3 in DNA: TGTGCCAGCAGTGACCCTCGGGACAGCATCTATGGCTACACCTTC.

This clone was detected once. This chain joins TRBV5-1 and TRBJ2-7; possibly TRBD2 for D (5 bases). The germline V gene encodes CDR1 SGHRS and CDR2 YFSETQ. The V end was cut by 0 bases, the J end by 3 bases, with 16 bases between. The CDR3 is made up of 16 amino acids. The CDR3 here is CASSLEPSGNGYEQYF. CDR3 DNA sequence: TGCGCCAGCAGCTTGGAACCGTCGGGGAACGGCTACGAGCAGTACTTC. Combining the CDR3 with reference TRBV5-1 and TRBJ2-7 gives the whole variable domain KAGVTQTPRYLIKTRGQQVTLSCSPISGHRSVSWYQQTPGQGLQFLFEYFSETQRNKGNFPGRFSGRQFSNSRSEMNVSTLELGDSALYLCASSLEPSGNGYEQYFGPGTRLTVT.